The T cell receptor beta chain under discussion was sequenced for a study of blood T cell repertoires in COVID-19. Study at large: From the United States, Italy and Spain came samples of acute and convalescent COVID-19. Nucleic acid was either cDNA or gDNA, and it came from T cells, B-cell-depleted T cells, or PBMCs.

Authors' methods: Amplification with reference gene primers provided the estimates of nucleated cell counts. Measured with immunoSEQ multiplex PCR; TCRdb has only the in-frame clones, and not every one. The V and J calls and clone size are taken from that table; D and trimming were inferred from the DNA. In the table there are tens of thousands of clones, more than 80% of which are singletons. V was trimmed by 4 bases and J by 2 bases, leaving 12 bases between them. The germline gives CDR1 SGHDT, CDR2 YYEEEE. This CDR3 region has 14 residues. V usage is TRBV5-6 and J usage is TRBJ2-5, with TRBD2 as a possible D gene (5 bases). The sequence derives from a woman in her sixties with acute or convalescent COVID-19. Material for sequencing was peripheral blood. In DNA form, the CDR3 reads TGTGCCAGCAGCCCCCGGGATAGACAAGAGACCCAGTACTTC. Its translation is CASSPRDRQETQYF.